This paragraph reports one T cell receptor beta chain. The data originate from a study of blood T cell repertoires in COVID-19. Looking at the study overall: Spain, Italy and the United States supplied samples that represented acute and convalescent COVID-19. The analysed material was cDNA or gDNA that came from T cells, B-cell-depleted T cells, or PBMCs.

Trimming removed 2 bases from V and 3 bases from J, with 5 bases in between. Germline V lookup: CDR1 SGHRS, CDR2 YFSETQ. The CDR3 loop spans 12 amino acids. The age range of participants was roughly 18 to 90 years, with residence in about two dozen US areas. Assay: immunoSEQ multiplex PCR; the TCRdb copy retains only in-frame clones and omits some. The profile shows more than 250,000 clones, about 89% of them singletons. The sample taken for sequencing was PBMCs or T cells enriched from blood (not recorded which). V usage is TRBV5-1 and J usage is TRBJ1-1; D unclear. The TCR sequence derives from a woman aged 25 to 45 who had recovered from COVID-19. CDR3 DNA sequence: TGCGCCAGCAGCTTTCGGGACACTGAAGCTTTCTTT. This sequence encodes CASSFRDTEAFF.